The clone carrying this TCR beta chain was found many times. Its antigen is unidentified. These data are taken from a study of neurological immune-mediated disorders. Study-level points and caveats: The most TCR clonal expansion was seen in HTLV-1-associated myelopathy, whereas the least was seen in multiple sclerosis, below the level in healthy controls.

TCRdb itself ran the 5' RACE reads through MiXCR, one entry per CDR3 protein. This repertoire shows under 70,000 distinct CDR3 sequences, 24% found once; its top ten account for around 4.5%. Time point described: technical triplicate 2. It was from 2 million PBMCs stored at -80 C that the unsorted libraries were obtained. Germline assignment: CDR1 MGHRA and CDR2 YSYEKL. Trimming shortened V by 0 bases and J by 0 bases, and 15 bases separated the two germline ends. This CDR3 comprises 17 residues. The rearrangement joins TRBV4-1 to TRBJ2-7, with D perhaps matching TRBD1 or TRBD2 (5 bases each). The sequenced material came from PBMCs. The sequence derives from a man in his fifties or sixties with HTLV-1-associated myelopathy (HAM/TSP). The CDR3 DNA is TGCGCCAGCAGCCAAGATGGGGCGGGTACCATCTCCTACGAGCAGTACTTC. It is translated as CASSQDGAGTISYEQYF.